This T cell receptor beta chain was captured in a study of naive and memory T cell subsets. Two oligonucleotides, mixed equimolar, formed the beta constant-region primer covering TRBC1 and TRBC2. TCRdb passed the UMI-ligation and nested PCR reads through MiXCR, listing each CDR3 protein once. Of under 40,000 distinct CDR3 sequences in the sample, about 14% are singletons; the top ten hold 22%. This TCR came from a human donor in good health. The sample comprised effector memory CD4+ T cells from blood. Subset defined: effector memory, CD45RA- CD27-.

The CDR3 DNA reads as TGTGCCAGCAGCCCGGCGGGAGGCGCGAACACTGAAGCTTTCTTT. This encodes CASSPAGGANTEAFF. This chain connects TRBV3-1 to TRBJ1-1; no reliable D call. CDR3 length: 15 amino acids. Germline CDR1 LGHDT, CDR2 YNNKEL (reference sequence). The germline V and J ends were trimmed by 4 bases and 1 base, with 13 bases remaining between them.